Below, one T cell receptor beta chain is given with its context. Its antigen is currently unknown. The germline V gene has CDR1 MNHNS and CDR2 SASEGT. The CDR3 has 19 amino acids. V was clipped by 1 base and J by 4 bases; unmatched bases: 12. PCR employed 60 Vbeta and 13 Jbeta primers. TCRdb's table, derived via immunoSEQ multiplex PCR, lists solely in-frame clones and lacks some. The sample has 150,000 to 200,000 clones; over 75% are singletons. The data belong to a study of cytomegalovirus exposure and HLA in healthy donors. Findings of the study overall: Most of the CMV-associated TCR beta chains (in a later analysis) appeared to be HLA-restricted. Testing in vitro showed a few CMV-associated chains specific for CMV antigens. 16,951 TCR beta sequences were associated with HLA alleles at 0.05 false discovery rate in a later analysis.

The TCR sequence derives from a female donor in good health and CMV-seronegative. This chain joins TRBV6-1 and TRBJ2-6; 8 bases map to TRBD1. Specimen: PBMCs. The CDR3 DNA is TGTGCCAGCAGTGAAGAGGAGGGCAGGGGGCCTCTGGGGGCCAACGTCCTGACTTTC. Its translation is CASSEEEGRGPLGANVLTF.